These 18 T cell receptor beta chains were all obtained from the same sample, sequenced in a study of breast tumors, draining lymph nodes, adjacent tissues. TCRdb re-called the multiplex PCR reads through MiXCR, storing one row per CDR3 protein. The sample includes 20,000 to 25,000 distinct CDR3 sequences, about two thirds seen only once; the top ten take about 19%. What was sequenced was tumor-adjacent breast tissue. The receptors shown here come from a female donor with breast cancer. Some clones in this sample may be carry-over from other donors' samples.

This clonotype was detected many times. The V gene is TRBV5-1, the J gene TRBJ2-2, with D perhaps TRBD1 (5 bases). V was clipped by 0 bases and J by 2 bases, with 17 bases between them. This CDR3 contains 18 residues. Per germline, CDR1 SGHRS and CDR2 YFSETQ. The CDR3 sequence: CASSLVGSSTANTGELFF. Written as DNA, the CDR3 is TGCGCCAGCAGCTTGGTCGGGTCCTCGACAGCCAACACCGGGGAGCTGTTTTTT.

The chain is built from TRBV14 and TRBJ1-6, with a possible D match to TRBD1 (6 bases). Germline V gene sequence: CDR1 SGHDN, CDR2 FVKESK. Deletions cut 5 bases from V and 6 bases from J, with 14 bases between. The CDR3 covers 15 residues. CDR3: CASSSTGSPNSPLHF. The CDR3 DNA reads TGTGCCAGCAGCTCCACAGGGTCCCCTAATTCACCCCTCCACTTT.

This clonotype is categorized as medium-sized (0.01 to 0.1%). V gene TRBV20-1 combines with J gene TRBJ2-3; 13 bases fit TRBD2. The CDR3 length is 15 residues. Germline CDR1 DFQATT, CDR2 SNEGSKA (reference sequence). The V segment lost 5 bases and the J segment 0 bases; nucleotides outside the gene matches: 2. The CDR3 nucleotides are TGCAGTGCTGGGACTAGCGGGGTTAGCACAGATACGCAGTATTTT. Translated, it gives CSAGTSGVSTDTQYF.

This clonotype was detected only a few times. V usage is TRBV7-6 and J usage is TRBJ1-2, with TRBD1 matching 9 bases. The CDR3 runs to 14 residues. J gave up 4 bases and V 6 bases, and 6 bases lay outside the gene matches. CDR1 SGHVS and CDR2 FNYEAQ come from the germline V gene. This CDR3 is CASSSGTGTYGYTF. In nucleotides, the CDR3 is TGTGCCAGCAGTTCCGGGACAGGGACCTATGGCTACACCTTC.

There are a few counts of this clonotype. This rearrangement joins TRBV19 to TRBJ2-7; 9 bases line up with TRBD2. The CDR3 extends over 13 amino acids. Per germline, CDR1 LNHDA and CDR2 SQIVND (reference sequence). The ends lost 5 bases at V and 3 bases at J; junction bases unmatched: 2. CDR3: CASSAGGDYEQYF. The CDR3 DNA sequence: TGTGCCAGTAGTGCGGGAGGGGACTACGAGCAGTACTTC.

This chain uses TRBV11-2 with TRBJ1-4, with D hard to call. CDR1 is SGHAT and CDR2 is FQNNGV in the germline V gene. V was cut by 1 base and J by 11 bases, with 11 bases left in between. This CDR3 contains 13 residues. The CDR3 DNA reads TGTGCCAGCAGCTTAGGAAGCGACGTGAAACTGTTTTTT. Its translation is CASSLGSDVKLFF.

This sequence joins TRBV7-8 and TRBJ2-1; D unclear. CDR1 and CDR2 (germline): SGHVS, FQNEAQ. CDR3 length equals 11 residues. The germline V and J ends were trimmed by 4 bases and 5 bases, with 3 bases remaining between them. The CDR3 reads CASSYNNEQFF. The CDR3 DNA is TGTGCCAGCAGCTATAACAATGAGCAGTTCTTC.

Within the sample, this clonotype is medium-sized (0.01 to 0.1%). The chain recombines TRBV10-3 with TRBJ1-6; possible D gene TRBD1, 5 bases. Deletions cut 3 bases from V and 9 bases from J, with 15 bases between. The CDR3 extends over 15 amino acids. Germline-derived CDR1 and CDR2 are ENHRY and SYGVKD. CDR3 sequence reads: CAISESPGLSSPLHF. In nucleotides, the CDR3 is TGTGCCATCAGTGAAAGCCCGGGACTTAGTTCACCCCTCCACTTT.

The chain joins TRBV2 to TRBJ1-5, with 10 bases fitting TRBD1. V shed 6 bases and J 5 bases; nucleotides not matched to a gene: 1. Germline lookup yields CDR1 SNHLY and CDR2 FYNNEI. The CDR3 spans 13 residues. In DNA, the CDR3 is TGTGCCAGCAGGGGGACAGGGGATCAGCCCCAGCATTTT. Encoded protein: CASRGTGDQPQHF.

Sample share makes this clonotype medium-sized. This chain connects TRBV6-5 to TRBJ2-7, with a weak D call TRBD2 (6 bases). V lost 0 bases and J 2 bases, leaving 20 bases between the germline ends. This CDR3 contains 18 residues. Germline assignment: CDR1 MNHEY and CDR2 SVGAGI. The CDR3 nucleotides are TGTGCCAGCAGTTACTCGATGACCTCGGGAGACAGAGCCTACGAGCAGTACTTC. Translation: CASSYSMTSGDRAYEQYF.

This clonotype was counted many times. The CDR3 DNA is TGTGCCAGCAGTTTGCAACTAGGAACCAGGAACTACAATGAGCAGTTCTTC. It yields the protein CASSLQLGTRNYNEQFF. The rearrangement uses TRBV27 and TRBJ2-1; perhaps TRBD2 as D (5 bases). In germline, CDR1 is MNHEY, CDR2 SMNVEV (reference sequence). The ends were cut back, 3 bases at V and 3 bases at J, with 18 bases in the middle. The CDR3 is 17 amino acids.

This clonotype was detected only once. V and J are TRBV9 and TRBJ1-4; 7 bases fit TRBD1. The CDR3 loop spans 13 amino acids. The germline V gene encodes CDR1 SGDLS and CDR2 YYNGEE. V was pared by 4 bases and J by 8 bases, with 5 bases of the junction left unmatched. CDR3 residues: CASSNRGDEKLFF. The CDR3 coding sequence is TGTGCCAGCAGCAACAGGGGTGACGAAAAACTGTTTTTT.

The chain uses TRBV5-1 and TRBJ1-4; possible D gene TRBD1, 5 bases. The germline V and J ends were trimmed by 1 base and 8 bases, with 18 bases remaining between them. The length of the CDR3 is 16 residues. Germline values: CDR1 SGHRS, CDR2 YFSETQ. The chain's CDR3 is CASSLLAGTKAEKLFF. In nucleotides, the CDR3 is TGCGCCAGCAGCTTGCTAGCCGGGACCAAGGCCGAAAAACTGTTTTTT.

In its sample, this clonotype is medium-sized. This chain uses TRBV6-5 with TRBJ1-2; a possible D gene is TRBD1 (6 bases). In germline, CDR1 is MNHEY, CDR2 SVGAGI. V was shortened by 5 bases and J by 6 bases, with 19 bases between the two germline ends. This CDR3 comprises 15 residues. The chain's CDR3 is CASSQDRDIRNGYTF. CDR3 nucleotide sequence: TGTGCCAGCAGTCAAGACCGGGACATTCGGAATGGCTACACCTTC.

The chain joins TRBV20-1 to TRBJ2-7, with 11 bases fitting TRBD2. With V trimmed by 3 bases and J by 3 bases, 10 bases remained unmatched. Germline V gene sequence: CDR1 DFQATT, CDR2 SNEGSKA (reference sequence). The CDR3 contains 16 residues. CDR3 protein: CSASPSLGLADYEQYF. The CDR3 DNA sequence: TGCAGTGCTAGCCCCTCTCTGGGACTAGCGGACTACGAGCAGTACTTC.

The chain is built from TRBV11-1 and TRBJ1-6; 7 bases fit TRBD1. The CDR3 runs to 15 residues. CDR1 is SGHAT and CDR2 is FQDESV in the germline V gene (reference sequence). V trimming: 5 bases; J trimming: 8 bases; junction bases outside the gene matches: 9. The CDR3 region has the DNA TGTGCCAGCAGCCGTACCGGGACAGTTGATTCACCCCTCCACTTT. Translating gives CASSRTGTVDSPLHF. The variable domain in full, completed from reference TRBV11-1 and TRBJ1-6, reads EAEVAQSPRYKITEKSQAVAFWCDPISGHATLYWYRQILGQGPELLVQFQDESVVDDSQLPKDRFSAERLKGVDSTLKIQPAELGDSAMYLCASSRTGTVDSPLHFGNGTRLTVT.

J is TRBJ2-2 and V is TRBV29-1; perhaps TRBD1 as D (6 bases). The V end was cut by 5 bases, the J end by 5 bases, with 6 bases between. CDR3 length: 11 residues. Germline assignment: CDR1 SQVTM and CDR2 ANQGSEA. The CDR3 nucleotides are TGCAGCGTTCAGGGGACCGGGGAGCTGTTTTTT. Translation: CSVQGTGELFF.

By share of the sample, this clonotype is medium-sized. The chain combines TRBV20-1 with TRBJ1-5; maybe TRBD1 (6 bases). Germline CDR1 DFQATT, CDR2 SNEGSKA (reference sequence). This CDR3 has 15 residues. V lost 5 bases, J lost 2 bases, and 16 bases lay in between. CDR3 amino acids: CSAQVGEGGNQPQHF. The CDR3 DNA sequence: TGCAGTGCTCAGGTTGGCGAGGGGGGCAATCAGCCCCAGCATTTT.